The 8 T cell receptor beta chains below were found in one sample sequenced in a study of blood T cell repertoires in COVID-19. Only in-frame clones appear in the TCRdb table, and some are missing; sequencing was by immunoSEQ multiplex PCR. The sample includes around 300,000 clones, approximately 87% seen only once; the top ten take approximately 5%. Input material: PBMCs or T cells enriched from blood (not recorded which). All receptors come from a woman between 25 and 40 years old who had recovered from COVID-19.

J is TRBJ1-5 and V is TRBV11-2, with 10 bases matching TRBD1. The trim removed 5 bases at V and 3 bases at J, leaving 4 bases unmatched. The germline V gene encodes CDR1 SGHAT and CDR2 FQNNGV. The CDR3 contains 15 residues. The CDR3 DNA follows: TGTGCCAGCAGCCCGGACAGGGGGTACAATCAGCCCCAGCATTTT. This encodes CASSPDRGYNQPQHF.

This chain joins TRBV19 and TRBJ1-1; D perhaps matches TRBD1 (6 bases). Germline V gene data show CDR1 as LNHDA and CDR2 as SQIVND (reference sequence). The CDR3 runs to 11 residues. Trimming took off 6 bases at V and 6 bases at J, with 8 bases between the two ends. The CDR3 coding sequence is TGTGCCAGTAGGGCAGGGGCTGAAGCTTTCTTT. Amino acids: CASRAGAEAFF.

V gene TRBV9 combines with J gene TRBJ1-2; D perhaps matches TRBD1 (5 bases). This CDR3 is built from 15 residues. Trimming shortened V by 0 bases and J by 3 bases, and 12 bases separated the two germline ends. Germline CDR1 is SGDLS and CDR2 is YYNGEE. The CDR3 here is CASSVGWGVDYGYTF. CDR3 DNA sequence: TGTGCCAGCAGCGTAGGGTGGGGGGTCGACTATGGCTACACCTTC.

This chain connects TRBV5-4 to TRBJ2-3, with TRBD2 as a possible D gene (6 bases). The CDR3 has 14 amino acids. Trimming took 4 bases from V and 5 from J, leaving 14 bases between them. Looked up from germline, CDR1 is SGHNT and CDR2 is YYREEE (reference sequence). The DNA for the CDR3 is TGTGCCAGCAGCCAAGGGAGGTTCGAAGATACGCAGTATTTT. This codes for CASSQGRFEDTQYF.

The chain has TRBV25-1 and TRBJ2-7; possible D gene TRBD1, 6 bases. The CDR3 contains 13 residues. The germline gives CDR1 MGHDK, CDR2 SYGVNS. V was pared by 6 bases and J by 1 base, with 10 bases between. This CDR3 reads CASSQTGSYEQYF. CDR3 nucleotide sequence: TGTGCCAGCAGCCAGACAGGTTCCTACGAGCAGTACTTC.

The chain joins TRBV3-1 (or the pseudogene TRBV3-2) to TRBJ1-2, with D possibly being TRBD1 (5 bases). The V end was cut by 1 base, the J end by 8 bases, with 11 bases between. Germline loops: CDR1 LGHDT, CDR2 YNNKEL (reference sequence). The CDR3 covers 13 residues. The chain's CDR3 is CASSQAGGEGYTF. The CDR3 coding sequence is TGTGCCAGCAGCCAAGCAGGAGGGGAAGGCTACACCTTC.

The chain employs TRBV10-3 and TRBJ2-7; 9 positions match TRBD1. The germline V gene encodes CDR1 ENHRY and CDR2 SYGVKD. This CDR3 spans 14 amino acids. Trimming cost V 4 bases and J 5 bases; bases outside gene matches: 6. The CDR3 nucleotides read TGTGCCATCAGTGGACAGGGGGGGCAGAACGAGCAGTACTTC. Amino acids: CAISGQGGQNEQYF.

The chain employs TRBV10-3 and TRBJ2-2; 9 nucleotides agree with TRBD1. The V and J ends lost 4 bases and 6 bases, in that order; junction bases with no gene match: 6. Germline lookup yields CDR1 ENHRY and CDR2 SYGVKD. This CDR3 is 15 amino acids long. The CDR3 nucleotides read TGTGCCATCAGTGGGGGGGACAGGGATTCCGGGGAGCTGTTTTTT. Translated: CAISGGDRDSGELFF.